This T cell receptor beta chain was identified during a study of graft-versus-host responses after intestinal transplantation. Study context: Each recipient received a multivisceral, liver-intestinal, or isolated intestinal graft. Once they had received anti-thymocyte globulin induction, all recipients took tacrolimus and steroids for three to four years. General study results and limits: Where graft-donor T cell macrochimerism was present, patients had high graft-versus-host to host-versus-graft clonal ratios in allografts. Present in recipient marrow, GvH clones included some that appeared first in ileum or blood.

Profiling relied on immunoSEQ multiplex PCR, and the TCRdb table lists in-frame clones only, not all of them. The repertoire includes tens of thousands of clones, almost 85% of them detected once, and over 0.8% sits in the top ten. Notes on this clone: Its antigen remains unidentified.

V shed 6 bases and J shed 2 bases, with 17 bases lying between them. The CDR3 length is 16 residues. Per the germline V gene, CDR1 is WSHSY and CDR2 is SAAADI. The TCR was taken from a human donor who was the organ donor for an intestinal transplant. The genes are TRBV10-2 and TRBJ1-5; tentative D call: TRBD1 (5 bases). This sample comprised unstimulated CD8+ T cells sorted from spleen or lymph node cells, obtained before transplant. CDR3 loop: CASREGTIVGNQPQHF. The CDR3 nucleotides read TGCGCCAGCAGGGAGGGGACCATAGTCGGCAATCAGCCCCAGCATTTT.